The sample holds a few counts of the clone carrying this TCR beta chain. The antigen is unknown. This record comes from a study of blood T cells in healthy people across ages. For the second PCR, which ran for 7 to 11 cycles, a sample-barcoded 5' primer and a J-beta primer mix were used. Every cDNA was tagged by a template-switch adaptor with 12 random nucleotides. TCRdb reprocessed the 5' RACE reads with MiXCR, giving one entry per CDR3 protein. In the table there are about 2 million distinct CDR3 sequences, about 50% of which are singletons. CDR1 is DFQATT, CDR2 SNEGSKA, per germline (reference sequence). The CDR3 consists of 13 residues. The V and J ends lost 5 bases and 0 bases respectively, with 9 bases between them. Findings and limits, study-wide: Whereas aged donors had fewer naive CD4+ cells, long-lived donors had more of them and higher diversity.

The TCR comes from a woman in her thirties or forties in good health. Sample: blood. This rearrangement joins TRBV20-1 to TRBJ2-3; tentatively, D is TRBD2 (6 bases). The CDR3 loop is CSAAGTSTDTQYF. For the CDR3, the DNA is TGCAGTGCTGCGGGAACTAGCACAGATACGCAGTATTTT.